This entry lists 17 T cell receptor beta chains sequenced from one sample in a study of glioma-infiltrating T cells (dated by TCRdb to 2016 to 2017). TCRdb names Illumina MiSeq as the instrument used. TCR alpha and beta CDR3 regions were amplified with the iRepertoire nested amplicon-rescue multiplex PCR (arm-PCR) platform from RNA. TCRdb applied fastp at Q25 and MiXCR to the public reads, then kept only in-frame beta chains. Rows merge per CDR3 protein into single entries with the most common DNA and genes. The sample includes roughly 100,000 distinct CDR3 sequences, with 25% to 35% observed a single time. The ten largest clones add up to approximately 43% of the sample. Material for sequencing was glioma tissue, nonneoplastic brain tissue, or PBMCs (not recorded which). The receptors derive from a human donor with low-grade glioma or glioblastoma, undergoing nonglioma brain surgery, or in good health (not recorded which).

This chain connects TRBV12-3 or TRBV12-4 to TRBJ2-5; TRBD1 matches 10 bases. CDR3 size: 14 residues. The ends lost 4 bases at V and 5 bases at J; junction bases unmatched: 4. CDR3 loop: CASSWGTGVETQYF. For the CDR3, the DNA is TGTGCCAGCAGTTGGGGGACAGGGGTGGAGACCCAGTACTTC.

Concerning this clonotype itself: The junction shows a germline mismatch at one end, possibly a read error. The rearrangement links TRBV7-6 to TRBJ2-7; no clear D. Per the germline V gene, CDR1 is SGHVS and CDR2 is FNYEAQ. This CDR3 spans 16 amino acids. The CDR3 DNA follows: TGTGCCAGCAGCCCCCAAAGGGCTGGCGGCACCTACGAGCACTACTTC. Protein sequence: CASSPQRAGGTYEHYF.

Ten or more counts support this clonotype. This chain joins TRBV20-1 and TRBJ2-3, with D uncertain. V lost 6 bases, J lost 5 bases, and 6 bases lay in between. From germline, CDR1 is DFQATT and CDR2 SNEGSKA (reference sequence). This CDR3 has 10 residues. In DNA, the CDR3 is TGCAGTGCGCACGGAGATACGCAGTATTTT. This codes for CSAHGDTQYF.

This clonotype has ten or more counts. The chain joins TRBV4-1 to TRBJ2-1; D not certain. Trimming removed 1 base at V and 6 bases at J, with 13 bases between. The CDR3 runs to 15 residues. CDR1 and CDR2 (germline): MGHRA, YSYEKL. The CDR3 sequence is CASSQGKVTGNEQFF. The CDR3 bases are TGCGCCAGCAGCCAAGGAAAGGTTACTGGCAATGAGCAGTTCTTC.

This clonotype was counted between two and nine times. The rearrangement joins TRBV3-1 to TRBJ1-2, with D unresolved. Germline-derived CDR1 and CDR2 are LGHDT and YNNKEL (reference sequence). This CDR3 is 13 amino acids long. Trimming took off 7 bases at V and 3 bases at J, with 12 bases between the two ends. The CDR3 DNA reads as TGTGCCAGCACCGACGTGGGGTACTATGGCTACACCTTC. This encodes CASTDVGYYGYTF.

For this clonotype: A read error is possible here, since a much larger clone lies one base away. The chain couples TRBV25-1 to TRBJ2-7; no reliable D call. Germline V CDR1 and CDR2: MGHDK, SYGVNS. CDR3 length: 13 amino acids. CDR3 loop: CANSWSGFDEQYF. CDR3 nucleotides: TGTGCCAACAGTTGGAGTGGGTTCGACGAGCAGTACTTC.

V and J are TRBV19 and TRBJ1-6, with D uncertain. CDR1 LNHDA and CDR2 SQIVND come from the germline V gene (reference sequence). Trimming pared 5 bases from V and 0 bases from J, leaving 8 bases between. The CDR3 runs to 15 residues. In nucleotides, the CDR3 is TGTGCCAGTAGTTTAAAGGACTCCTATAATTCACCCCTCCACTTT. It specifies CASSLKDSYNSPLHF. Based on the CDR3 plus reference TRBV19 and TRBJ1-6, the full variable domain is DGGITQSPKYLFRKEGQNVTLSCEQNLNHDAMYWYRQDPGQGLRLIYYSQIVNDFQKGDIAEGYSVSREKKESFPLTVTSAQKNPTAFYLCASSLKDSYNSPLHFGNGTRLTVT.

About this clonotype: This clone may be a read error of a much larger clone one base away. This rearrangement joins TRBV27 to TRBJ2-7, with D unresolved. CDR1 and CDR2 from the germline V gene are MNHEY and SMNVEV (reference sequence). The CDR3 extends over 13 amino acids. Trimming left V 9 bases short and J 1 base short, with 13 bases between. This CDR3 reads CARARWSSYEQYF. In DNA form, the CDR3 reads TGTGCCAGGGCCCGGTGGTCGTCCTACGAGCAGTACTTC.

This clonotype was observed many times. The chain recombines TRBV20-1 with TRBJ2-3; 10 nucleotides line up with TRBD2. CDR3 length equals 15 residues. Germline values: CDR1 DFQATT, CDR2 SNEGSKA (reference sequence). J was trimmed by 5 bases and V by 6 bases; bases with no gene match: 11. The CDR3 spells CSALGLAGVKDTQYF. The CDR3 DNA follows: TGCAGTGCCCTGGGGCTAGCGGGGGTTAAAGATACGCAGTATTTT.

The V call is TRBV20-1, the J call TRBJ2-1, with D perhaps TRBD1 (6 bases). Trimming left V 8 bases short and J 7 bases short, with 12 bases between. The CDR3 spans 11 residues. CDR1 is DFQATT and CDR2 is SNEGSKA in the germline V gene (reference sequence). The CDR3 DNA sequence: TGCAGTTCTCGGGACAATAATGAGCAGTTCTTC. It is translated as CSSRDNNEQFF.

A note on this clonotype: At one end, the junction sequence differs from germline, possibly due to a read error. The genes are TRBV12-3 or TRBV12-4 and TRBJ1-1; 7 bases are shared with TRBD1. The CDR3 contains 16 residues. CDR3 coding DNA: TGTGCCAGCAGTTTGCCGGGACAGATCATGAACACTGAAGCTTCCTTT. Protein sequence: CASSLPGQIMNTEASF.

This clonotype was seen repeatedly, ten times or more. The genes are TRBV20-1 and TRBJ2-3, with 9 bases that match TRBD2. Germline CDR1 DFQATT, CDR2 SNEGSKA (reference sequence). The CDR3 loop spans 15 amino acids. Trimming at V came to 3 bases and at J to 12 bases, leaving 16 bases not matched to a gene. DNA of the CDR3: TGCAGTGCTAGCCGGGGTGGCGGGGGGGCCCCCCCACAGTATTTT. Its translation is CSASRGGGGAPPQYF.

Points on this clonotype: It may be a read error: a sequence one base away is much more abundant. The rearrangement links TRBV2 to TRBJ1-1, with D tentatively TRBD1 (5 bases). The CDR3 totals 12 residues. CDR1 and CDR2 from the germline V gene are SNHLY and FYNNEI. V was pared by 9 bases and J by 6 bases, with 14 bases between. The CDR3 bases are TGTGCCAGGAGTAGCAGGGAGGCTGAAGCTTTCTTT. Translation: CARSSREAEAFF.

CDR3: CASSLGGCLDTQYF. CDR3 in DNA: TGTGCCAGCAGCTTAGGCGGCTGCCTTGATACGCAGTATTTT. This chain uses TRBV7-9 with TRBJ2-3; D is uncertain. CDR3 length equals 14 residues. Per germline, CDR1 SEHNR and CDR2 FQNEAQ (reference sequence). V was shortened by 1 base and J by 6 bases, with 11 bases between the two germline ends.

The chain is built from TRBV19 and TRBJ2-7, with TRBD2 matching 7 bases. The CDR3 covers 12 residues. After removal of 5 bases from V and 5 bases from J, the junction contained 3 bases not matched to a gene. Germline values: CDR1 LNHDA, CDR2 SQIVND (reference sequence). CDR3 residues: CASSFRGDEQYF. CDR3 coding DNA: TGTGCCAGTAGTTTCCGGGGGGACGAGCAGTACTTC.

This clonotype was seen at least ten times. The chain couples TRBV27 to TRBJ1-1, with 7 nucleotides matching TRBD1. CDR1 is MNHEY and CDR2 is SMNVEV in the germline V gene (reference sequence). J lost 8 bases, V lost 5 bases, and 11 bases had no gene match. This CDR3 comprises 14 residues. The CDR3 DNA is TGTGCCAGCAGTACCGCCGACAGGGTGAAGGAAGCTTTCTTT. This codes for CASSTADRVKEAFF.

The chain uses TRBV4-1 and TRBJ2-1, with a tentative D call TRBD2 (6 bases). CDR1 is MGHRA, CDR2 YSYEKL, per germline. V was shortened by 3 bases and J by 4 bases, with 10 bases between the two germline ends. This CDR3 region has 14 residues. CDR3 nucleotide sequence: TGCGCCAGCAGCCACGGGGGAAGGTACAATGAGCAGTTCTTC. As protein: CASSHGGRYNEQFF.